This T cell receptor (beta chain) comes out of a study of molecular identifiers for immune sequencing clone quantification. Findings of the study overall: Spiked Jurkat TCR RNA from one cell was reportedly detectable among about 910,000 naive cells.

The CDR3 contains 16 residues. Germline values: CDR1 MGHDK, CDR2 SYGVNS. The V end lost 2 bases, the J end lost 0 bases, and 11 bases lay between the germline ends. From the PCR reads, TCRdb called clonotypes with MiXCR, one entry per CDR3 protein. In the table there are a few hundred thousand distinct CDR3 sequences, 20% to 25% of which are singletons. This clonotype was seen a few times. Its antigen is currently unknown. The authors gated naive CD8 T cells as CD8+CD4-CCR7+CD45RA+ for sorting. Sequencing was performed on naive CD8+ T cells from blood, with Jurkat cell RNA spiked in. Specified subset: FACS-sorted CD8+CD4-CCR7+CD45RA+ naive T cells. This TCR was recovered from a human donor in good health. Some libraries in this study had Jurkat cell RNA spiked in. The chain employs TRBV25-1 and TRBJ2-1; possibly TRBD2 for D (6 bases). The CDR3 region is CASSEGNSGSYNEQFF. DNA for the CDR3: TGTGCCAGCAGTGAAGGGAATAGCGGCTCCTACAATGAGCAGTTCTTC.